This T cell receptor beta chain was sequenced during a study of patients and donors after allogeneic stem cell transplantation. Trimming cost V 0 bases and J 5 bases, with 1 base left between them. Per germline, CDR1 LGHNA and CDR2 YNFKEQ. CDR3 size: 11 residues. TCRdb re-called the RT-PCR reads through MiXCR, storing one row per CDR3 protein. The data show some 90,000 distinct CDR3 sequences, with roughly 48% seen just once and around 55% held by the top ten. The chain combines TRBV4-2 with TRBJ1-1; D gene unclear. The TCR originated in a human donor who was either an allogeneic HSCT recipient or a stem cell or donor lymphocyte infusion donor (not recorded which). It is not recorded whose cells these are; they may come from a transplant donor. Sequenced material: blood, either unsorted or a sorted T cell fraction (not recorded which). For the CDR3, the DNA is TGTGCCAGCAGCCAAGATACTGAAGCTTTCTTT. Translating gives CASSQDTEAFF.